This TCR beta chain derives from a study of T cells in Graves' hyperthyroidism and ophthalmopathy. This CDR3 is 19 amino acids long. Trimming cost V 4 bases and J 2 bases; bases outside gene matches: 16. Germline V gives CDR1 SGHRS, CDR2 YFSETQ. RNA transcripts gave rise to amplified TCR beta CDR3 regions. First-round RT-PCR with HTBI primers amplified the TCR CDR3 region. TCRdb re-derived calls from the multiplex PCR reads in MiXCR, one entry per CDR3 protein. The repertoire includes 550,000 to 600,000 distinct CDR3 sequences, around 15% of them detected once, and about 17% sits in the top ten. The V gene is TRBV5-1, the J gene TRBJ1-2; TRBD1 matches 11 bases. This clonotype originated in a woman younger than 35 with Graves' hyperthyroidism. Sequenced: blood. The CDR3 region has the DNA TGCGCCAGCAGCCAGAGTCCCAGGACAGGGGGCAAGCTCAACTATGGCTACACCTTC. Its translation: CASSQSPRTGGKLNYGYTF.